One and the same sample provided the 6 T cell receptor beta chains below, sequenced in a study of cytomegalovirus exposure and HLA in healthy donors. The PCR used 60 Vbeta and 13 Jbeta primers. The protocol was immunoSEQ multiplex PCR, while the TCRdb copy is restricted to in-frame clones and leaves out a portion. The sample carries more than 150,000 clones, more than 80% recorded once. Sequenced input: PBMCs. The source is a woman aged 45-60 years in good health and CMV-seropositive.

V gene TRBV4-1 combines with J gene TRBJ1-1, with TRBD1 as a possible D gene (6 bases). The germline V gene encodes CDR1 MGHRA and CDR2 YSYEKL. CDR3 length: 19 residues. V lost 4 bases, J lost 1 base, and 25 bases lay in between. CDR3 protein: CASSPNTGTRRYSNTEAFF. The CDR3, as DNA: TGCGCCAGCAGCCCAAATACAGGGACTAGGAGGTACTCGAACACTGAAGCTTTCTTT.

The J gene is TRBJ1-3, the V gene TRBV28; D gene uncertain. V was trimmed by 4 bases and J by 2 bases, leaving 15 bases between them. Germline values: CDR1 MDHEN, CDR2 SYDVKM. The CDR3 is made up of 16 amino acids. The CDR3 nucleotides are TGTGCCAGCAGTTCCGCGGGGAGAAAACCTGGAAACACCATATATTTT. Translation: CASSSAGRKPGNTIYF.

The chain has TRBV7-8 and TRBJ2-1; 7 bases are a match to TRBD2. The CDR3 runs 19 residues. Germline values: CDR1 SGHVS, CDR2 FQNEAQ. J gave up 0 bases and V 7 bases, and 18 bases lay outside the gene matches. CDR3 in DNA: TGTGCCAGCACAGGGAGGGGCGGCGGGGTTATTAGCTCCTACAATGAGCAGTTCTTC. Protein product: CASTGRGGGVISSYNEQFF.

The chain has TRBV7-9 and TRBJ1-5, with D perhaps matching TRBD1 (5 bases). Trimming took off 1 base at V and 7 bases at J, with 11 bases between the two ends. The V gene's germline CDR1 is SEHNR and CDR2 FQNEAQ (reference sequence). This CDR3 region has 14 residues. CDR3 residues: CASSLDGTLQPQHF. DNA of the CDR3: TGTGCCAGCAGCTTAGACGGGACTCTGCAGCCCCAGCATTTT. Based on the CDR3 plus reference TRBV7-9 and TRBJ1-5, the full variable domain is DTGVSQNPRHKITKRGQNVTFRCDPISEHNRLYWYRQTLGQGPEFLTYFQNEAQLEKSRLLSDRFSAERPKGSFSTLEIQRTEQGDSAMYLCASSLDGTLQPQHFGDGTRLSIL.

In nucleotides, the CDR3 is TGTGCCAGCTGCGCGGGGGCCATCTATGGGGATGAGCAGTTCTTC. Protein product: CASCAGAIYGDEQFF. The chain has TRBV7-2 and TRBJ2-1, with TRBD2 as a possible D gene (7 bases). From germline, CDR1 is SGHTA and CDR2 FQGNSA. This CDR3 spans 15 amino acids. Trimming shortened V by 8 bases and J by 8 bases, and 22 bases separated the two germline ends.

V usage is TRBV21-1 and J usage is TRBJ1-5; the D call TRBD1 from the table was never checked on the DNA. TRBV21-1 is noted as a pseudogene. The CDR3 sequence is 12 residues long. For the CDR3, the DNA is TGTGCCAGTTGGGGGCCCCATCAGCCCCAGCATTTT. Amino acid sequence: CASWGPHQPQHF.